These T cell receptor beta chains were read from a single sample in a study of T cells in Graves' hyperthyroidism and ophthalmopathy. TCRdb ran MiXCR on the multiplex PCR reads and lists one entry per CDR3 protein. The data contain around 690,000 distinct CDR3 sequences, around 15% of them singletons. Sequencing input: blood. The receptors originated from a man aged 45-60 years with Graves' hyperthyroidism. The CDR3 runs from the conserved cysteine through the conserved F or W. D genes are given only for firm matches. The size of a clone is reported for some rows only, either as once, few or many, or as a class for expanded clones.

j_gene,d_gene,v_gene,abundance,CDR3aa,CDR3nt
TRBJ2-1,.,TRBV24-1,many,CATSDFGSYNEQFF,TGTGCCACCAGTGATTTCGGATCCTACAATGAGCAGTTCTTC
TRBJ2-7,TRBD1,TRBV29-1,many,CSVEGDSVSYEQYF,TGCAGCGTTGAGGGGGACAGTGTCTCCTACGAGCAGTACTTC
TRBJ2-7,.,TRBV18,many,CASSRQTEYEQYF,TGTGCCAGCTCAAGACAAACGGAATACGAGCAGTACTTC
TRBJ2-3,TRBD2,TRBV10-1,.,CASSESTLAGGSDTQYF,TGCGCCAGCAGTGAGTCGACACTAGCGGGAGGGTCAGATACGCAGTATTTT
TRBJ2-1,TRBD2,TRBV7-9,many,CASSLSLAGDNEQFF,TGTGCCAGCAGCTTATCTCTAGCGGGAGACAATGAGCAGTTCTTC
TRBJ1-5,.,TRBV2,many,CASSYSGPETADGSNQPQHF,TGTGCCAGCAGTTATTCGGGGCCAGAGACGGCAGATGGGAGCAATCAGCCCCAGCATTTT
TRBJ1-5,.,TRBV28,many,CASSWGWGSDNQPQHF,TGTGCCAGCAGTTGGGGGTGGGGGTCTGACAATCAGCCCCAGCATTTT
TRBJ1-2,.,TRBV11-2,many,CASSHGQFYGYTF,TGTGCCAGCAGCCATGGACAGTTCTATGGCTACACCTTC
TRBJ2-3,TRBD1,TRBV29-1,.,CSGTGGAGTDTQYF,TGCAGCGGAACAGGGGGTGCGGGCACAGATACGCAGTATTTT
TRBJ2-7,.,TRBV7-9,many,CASSSTYEQYF,TGTGCCAGCAGTTCGACCTACGAGCAGTACTTC
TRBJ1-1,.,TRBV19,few,CASSIIRSQTPGTEAFF,TGTGCCAGTAGTATAATCCGGTCACAGACCCCGGGCACTGAAGCTTTCTTT
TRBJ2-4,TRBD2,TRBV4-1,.,CASSARLAGVENIQYF,TGCGCCAGCAGCGCCCGACTAGCGGGAGTCGAAAACATTCAGTACTTC
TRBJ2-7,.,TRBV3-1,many,CASSPRQGNEQYF,TGTGCCAGCAGCCCTCGCCAGGGGAACGAGCAGTACTTC
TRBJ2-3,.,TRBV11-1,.,CASSLGPGAGTDTQYF,TGTGCCAGCAGCTTGGGCCCAGGGGCAGGCACAGATACGCAGTATTTT
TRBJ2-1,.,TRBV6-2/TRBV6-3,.,CASSLRGFQFF,TGTGCCAGCAGTTTACGGGGGTTCCAGTTCTTC
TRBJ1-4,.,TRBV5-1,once,CASSLARQTTNEKLFF,TGCGCCAGCAGCTTGGCTAGACAGACAACTAATGAAAAACTGTTTTTT
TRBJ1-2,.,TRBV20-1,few,CSARKGALSYGYTF,TGCAGTGCTAGGAAAGGGGCCCTCAGCTATGGCTACACCTTC
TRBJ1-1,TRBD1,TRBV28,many,CASSMAHQGVNTEAFF,TGTGCCAGCAGTATGGCTCATCAGGGGGTGAACACTGAAGCTTTCTTT
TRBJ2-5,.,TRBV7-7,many,CASSFGSPGGKETQYF,TGTGCTAGCAGCTTTGGGTCACCGGGCGGGAAAGAGACCCAGTACTTC
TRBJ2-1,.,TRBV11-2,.,CASSLGGGGARYNEQFF,TGTGCCAGCAGCTTAGGAGGGGGAGGAGCGCGGTACAATGAGCAGTTCTTC
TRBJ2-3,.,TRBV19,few,CASSIAVSTDTQYF,TGTGCCAGTAGTATAGCCGTTAGCACAGATACGCAGTATTTT
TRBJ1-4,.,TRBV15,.,CATGSPGQINEKLFF,TGTGCCACCGGGAGCCCCGGACAGATTAATGAAAAACTGTTTTTT
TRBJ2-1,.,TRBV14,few,CASSQERGYNEQFF,TGTGCCAGCAGCCAAGAGAGGGGTTACAATGAGCAGTTCTTC
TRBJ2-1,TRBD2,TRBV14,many,CASSQVSTLAGGLNEQFF,TGTGCCAGCAGCCAAGTTTCAACACTAGCGGGAGGATTGAATGAGCAGTTCTTC
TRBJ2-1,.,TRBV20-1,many,CSAVPVTRNEQFF,TGCAGTGCGGTCCCTGTAACCCGGAATGAGCAGTTCTTC
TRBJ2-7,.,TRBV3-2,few,CASSRRTSGSNEQYF,TGTGCCAGCAGCCGTCGGACTAGCGGGAGTAACGAGCAGTACTTC
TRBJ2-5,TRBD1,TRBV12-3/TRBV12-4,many,CASSKRGTGTETQYF,TGTGCCAGCAGTAAACGAGGGACAGGGACTGAGACCCAGTACTTC
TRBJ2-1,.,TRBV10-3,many,CATNRPGGGQNEQFF,TGTGCCACCAATAGACCCGGAGGGGGTCAAAATGAGCAGTTCTTC
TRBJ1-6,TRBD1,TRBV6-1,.,CAAGDRVASPLHF,TGTGCCGCCGGGGACAGGGTAGCGTCACCCCTCCACTTT
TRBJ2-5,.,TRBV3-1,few,CASSQVSETQYF,TGTGCCAGCAGCCAAGTGTCTGAGACCCAGTACTTC
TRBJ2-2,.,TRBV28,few,CASSKWTGELFF,TGTGCCAGCAGTAAGTGGACCGGGGAGCTGTTTTTT
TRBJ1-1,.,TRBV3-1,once,CASSQRRGANTEAFF,TGTGCCAGCAGCCAGAGGAGAGGGGCTAACACTGAAGCTTTCTTT
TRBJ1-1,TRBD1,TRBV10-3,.,CAISAQQGANTEAFF,TGTGCCATCAGCGCCCAACAGGGGGCGAACACTGAAGCTTTCTTT
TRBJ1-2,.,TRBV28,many,CASSLTVAYGYTF,TGTGCCAGCAGTTTAACAGTCGCCTATGGCTACACCTTC
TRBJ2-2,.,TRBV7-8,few,CASSLVAGQNTGELFF,TGTGCCAGCAGCTTAGTGGCGGGGCAGAACACCGGGGAGCTGTTTTTT
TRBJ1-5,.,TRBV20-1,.,CSARDAKRVGPQHF,TGCAGTGCTAGAGATGCAAAAAGGGTAGGGCCCCAGCATTTT
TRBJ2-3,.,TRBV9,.,CASSSRGTLTDTQYF,TGTGCCAGCAGCTCCCGGGGGACCCTCACAGATACGCAGTATTTT
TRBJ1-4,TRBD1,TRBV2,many,CASRDGTARWEKLFF,TGTGCCAGCAGAGACGGGACAGCGAGATGGGAAAAACTGTTTTTT
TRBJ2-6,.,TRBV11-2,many,CASSPDRANVLTF,TGTGCCAGCAGCCCGGACAGGGCCAACGTCCTGACTTTC
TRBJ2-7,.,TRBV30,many,CAWSLWGVESYEQYF,TGTGCCTGGAGTCTATGGGGGGTTGAGTCCTACGAGCAGTACTTC
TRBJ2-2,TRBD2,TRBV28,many,CASSFGSAQLAGAASGELFF,TGTGCCAGCAGTTTTGGTTCCGCCCAGCTAGCGGGAGCGGCCTCCGGGGAGCTGTTTTTT
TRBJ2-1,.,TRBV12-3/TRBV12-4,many,CASSLVLIQNEQFF,TGTGCCAGCAGTTTAGTTCTTATCCAAAACGAGCAGTTCTTC
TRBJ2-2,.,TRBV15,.,CATSRDTLAGHTGELFF,TGTGCCACCAGCAGAGATACCCTCGCGGGACACACCGGGGAGCTGTTTTTT
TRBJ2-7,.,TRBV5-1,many,CASSLEGSNSYEQYF,TGCGCCAGCAGCTTGGAGGGGTCAAACTCCTACGAGCAGTACTTC
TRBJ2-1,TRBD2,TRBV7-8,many,CASSLSRVSGNNEQFF,TGTGCCAGCAGCCTATCGAGGGTTAGCGGGAACAATGAGCAGTTCTTC
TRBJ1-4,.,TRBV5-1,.,CASSLDRESEKLFF,TGCGCCAGCAGCTTGGACAGGGAGAGTGAAAAACTGTTTTTT
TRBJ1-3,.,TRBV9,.,CASSTDKTSGNTIYF,TGTGCCAGCAGTACCGACAAAACCTCTGGAAACACCATATATTTT
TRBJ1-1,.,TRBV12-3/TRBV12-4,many,CASISDGHTEAFF,TGTGCCAGCATATCAGACGGGCACACTGAAGCTTTCTTT
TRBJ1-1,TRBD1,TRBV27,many,CASSLGTGSTEAFF,TGTGCCAGCAGTTTGGGGACAGGGTCCACTGAAGCTTTCTTT
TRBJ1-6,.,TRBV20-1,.,CSARMGVGASYNSPLHF,TGCAGTGCTAGAATGGGGGTCGGGGCCTCCTATAATTCACCCCTCCACTTT
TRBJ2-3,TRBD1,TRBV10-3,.,CAISEGIGTGPKVNTQYF,TGTGCCATCAGTGAGGGAATAGGGACAGGCCCTAAGGTGAATACGCAGTATTTT
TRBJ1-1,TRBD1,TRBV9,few,CASSQVPPGQSEAFF,TGTGCCAGCAGCCAGGTACCTCCGGGACAGTCTGAAGCTTTCTTT
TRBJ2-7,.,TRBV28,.,CASRGGDDYEQYF,TGTGCCAGCAGGGGCGGGGACGATTACGAGCAGTACTTC
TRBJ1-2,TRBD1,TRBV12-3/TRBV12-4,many,CASSPGTGGVVGYTF,TGTGCCAGCAGTCCTGGGACAGGGGGCGTAGTCGGCTACACCTTC
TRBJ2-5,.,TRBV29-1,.,CSVVRLRTQYF,TGCAGCGTTGTTAGATTGAGGACCCAGTACTTC
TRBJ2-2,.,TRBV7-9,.,CASSLSDASGELFF,TGTGCCAGCAGCTTAAGTGACGCATCCGGGGAGCTGTTTTTT
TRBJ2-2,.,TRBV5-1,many,CASSLFGELFF,TGCGCCAGCAGCTTGTTCGGGGAGCTGTTTTTT
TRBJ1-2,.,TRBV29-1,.,CSVERMADNGYTF,TGCAGCGTTGAAAGGATGGCAGACAATGGCTACACCTTC
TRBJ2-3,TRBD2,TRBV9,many,CASSVVVETSGRAFPGDTQYF,TGTGCCAGCAGCGTAGTAGTGGAGACTAGCGGGAGGGCCTTTCCCGGAGATACGCAGTATTTT
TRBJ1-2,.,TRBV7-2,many,CASRPRQLSYGYTF,TGTGCCAGCAGACCACGACAGCTATCCTATGGCTACACCTTC